A selection of T cell receptor beta chains follows, all from one sample in a study of neoadjuvant anti-PD-1 for oral cavity cancer. Repertoires were generated with immunoSEQ multiplex PCR, while TCRdb's copy carries only in-frame clones and drops some. The data show just under 70,000 clones, roughly 81% seen once. Sequenced here: PBMCs, sampled after nivolumab (anti-PD-1) treatment. All receptors derive from a person aged 35-79 years with oral cavity squamous cell carcinoma. The CDR3 runs from the conserved cysteine through the conserved F or W. A D gene is named only where the DNA matches it firmly. A clone size is listed for some rows: how often the clone was seen (once, few, many), or a class if it is expanded.

>TRBJ2-2|TRBV28|TRBD1|NA
CASSFRTGSTGELFF
TGTGCCAGCAGTTTTCGGACAGGGTCGACCGGGGAGCTGTTTTTT
>TRBJ2-1|TRBV7-6|TRBD1|NA
CASSRRQGSNEQFF
TGTGCCAGCAGTCGGAGACAGGGTAGTAATGAGCAGTTCTTC
>TRBJ2-3|TRBV5-1|NA|NA
CASSEVLATTDTQYF
TGCGCCAGCAGCGAGGTCCTAGCCACCACAGATACGCAGTATTTT
>TRBJ1-2|TRBV5-6|NA|NA
CASSLGSGYTF
TGTGCCAGCAGCTTGGGGTCTGGCTACACCTTC
>TRBJ2-4|TRBV7-3|TRBD2|NA
CASSLISRAGGIQYF
TGTGCCAGCAGCTTAATAAGTCGGGCGGGAGGTATTCAGTACTTC
>TRBJ2-7|TRBV6-1|NA|NA
CASRWDEQYF
TGTGCCAGCCGGTGGGACGAGCAGTACTTC
>TRBJ1-3|TRBV5-4|NA|NA
CASSLDVDTSGNTIYF
TGTGCCAGCAGCTTGGACGTTGACACCTCTGGAAACACCATATATTTT
>TRBJ2-7|TRBV30|TRBD1|NA
CAWDRGYEQYF
TGTGCCTGGGACAGGGGGTACGAGCAGTACTTC
>TRBJ1-2|TRBV6-6|NA|NA
CASSFGLPADGYTF
TGTGCCAGCAGTTTCGGACTCCCGGCGGATGGCTACACCTTC
>TRBJ2-1|TRBV6-6|NA|NA
CASSSTGHRLREQFF
TGTGCCAGCAGTTCTACGGGACACCGGCTCCGTGAGCAGTTCTTC
>TRBJ2-1|TRBV30|TRBD2|few
CAFSSVMTSGNPNEQFF
TGTGCCTTCTCGAGCGTTATGACTAGCGGAAACCCCAATGAGCAGTTCTTC
>TRBJ1-5|TRBV28|NA|NA
CASRAGTRGGQPQHF
TGTGCCAGCAGAGCCGGGACAAGGGGAGGTCAGCCCCAGCATTTT
>TRBJ1-2|TRBV19|TRBD1|NA
CASSIGQENYGYTF
TGTGCCAGTAGTATCGGACAGGAGAACTATGGCTACACCTTC
>TRBJ2-3|TRBV6-5|NA|NA
CASSPEPDTQYF
TGTGCCAGCAGCCCGGAACCAGATACGCAGTATTTT
>TRBJ2-2|TRBV6-5|NA|NA
CASRPPGLNTGELFF
TGTGCCAGCAGACCGCCGGGACTCAACACCGGGGAGCTGTTTTTT
>TRBJ2-3|TRBV7-3|TRBD2|NA
CASSPTSGNTDTQYF
TGTGCCAGCAGCCCGACTAGCGGAAACACAGATACGCAGTATTTT
>TRBJ2-3|TRBV11-2|NA|NA
CASSLGGGTDTQYF
TGTGCCAGCAGCCTAGGGGGAGGCACAGATACGCAGTATTTT
>TRBJ2-3|TRBV5-1|TRBD1|NA
CASRQGSTDTQYF
TGCGCCAGTCGACAGGGTAGCACAGATACGCAGTATTTT
>TRBJ1-3|TRBV6-5|NA|once
CASSSRATAGNTIYF
TGTGCCAGCAGTAGCCGGGCCACGGCCGGAAACACCATATATTTT
>TRBJ1-5|TRBV2|TRBD1|NA
CASRGQGASNQPQHF
TGTGCCAGCAGAGGACAGGGGGCCAGCAATCAGCCCCAGCATTTT
>TRBJ2-7|TRBV5-6|TRBD1|NA
CASSSIGQASYEQYF
TGTGCCAGCAGCTCTATAGGACAGGCCAGCTACGAGCAGTACTTC
>TRBJ1-1|TRBV7-3|TRBD1|NA
CASRLDRGPTEAFF
TGTGCCAGCAGATTGGACAGGGGGCCCACTGAAGCTTTCTTT
>TRBJ2-3|TRBV27|NA|NA
CASRNRELRADTQYF
TGTGCCAGCAGAAACAGGGAGCTTCGCGCAGATACGCAGTATTTT
>TRBJ1-1|TRBV5-1|TRBD1|NA
CASSLGQGASEAFF
TGCGCCAGCAGCTTGGGGCAGGGGGCATCTGAAGCTTTCTTT
>TRBJ2-2|TRBV11-3|TRBD1|NA
CASSLQGDTGELFF
TGTGCCAGCAGCTTACAGGGGGACACCGGGGAGCTGTTTTTT